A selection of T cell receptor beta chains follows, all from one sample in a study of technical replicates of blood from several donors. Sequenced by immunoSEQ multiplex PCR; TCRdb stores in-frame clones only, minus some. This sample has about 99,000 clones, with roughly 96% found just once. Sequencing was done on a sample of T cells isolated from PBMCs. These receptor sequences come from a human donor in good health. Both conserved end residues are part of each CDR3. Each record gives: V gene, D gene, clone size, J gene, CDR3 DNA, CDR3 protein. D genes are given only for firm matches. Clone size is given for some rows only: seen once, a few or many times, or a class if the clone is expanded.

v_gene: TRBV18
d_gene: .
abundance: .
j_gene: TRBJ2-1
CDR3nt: TGTGCCAGCTCACCGACGTACAGCTCCTACAATGAGCAGTTCTTC
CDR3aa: CASSPTYSSYNEQFF

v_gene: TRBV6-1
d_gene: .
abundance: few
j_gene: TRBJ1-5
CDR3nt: TGTGCCAGCAGAGAGTTCTATAGCAATCAGCCCCAGCATTTT
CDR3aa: CASREFYSNQPQHF

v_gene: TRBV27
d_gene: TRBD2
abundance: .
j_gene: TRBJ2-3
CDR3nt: TGTGCCAGCACCAATAGGGCGGGACTAACCAAGCATTGGGGCACAGATACGCAGTATTTT
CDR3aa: CASTNRAGLTKHWGTDTQYF

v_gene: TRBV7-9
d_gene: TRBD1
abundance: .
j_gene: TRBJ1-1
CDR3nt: TGTGCCAGCAGCTTGTGGACAGGGATGGACACTGAAGCTTTCTTT
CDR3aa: CASSLWTGMDTEAFF

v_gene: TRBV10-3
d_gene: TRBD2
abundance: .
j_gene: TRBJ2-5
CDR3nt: TGTGCCATCAGTGAGTCGACTAGCGGCCAAGAGACCCAGTACTTC
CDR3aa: CAISESTSGQETQYF

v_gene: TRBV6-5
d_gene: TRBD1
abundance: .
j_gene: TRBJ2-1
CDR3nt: TGTGCCAGCAGTTACTCAGGGGGCGCAAGGGATGAGCAGTTCTTC
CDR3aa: CASSYSGGARDEQFF

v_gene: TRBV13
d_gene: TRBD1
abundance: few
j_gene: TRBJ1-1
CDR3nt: TGTGCCAGCAGCTCGGGACAGGGACTTATGAACACTGAAGCTTTCTTT
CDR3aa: CASSSGQGLMNTEAFF

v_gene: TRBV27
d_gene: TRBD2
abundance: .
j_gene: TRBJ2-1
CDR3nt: TGTGCCAGCAGTCTAACTAGCGGGATATACAATGAGCAGTTCTTC
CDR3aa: CASSLTSGIYNEQFF

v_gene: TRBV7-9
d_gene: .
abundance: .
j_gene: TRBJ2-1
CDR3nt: TGTGCCAGCAGCTTAGTCGGTACCGGGGAGCAGTTCTTC
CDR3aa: CASSLVGTGEQFF

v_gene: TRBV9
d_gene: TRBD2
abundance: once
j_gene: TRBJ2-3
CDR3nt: TGTGCCAGCAGCCCCTGGCTAGCGGCAGATACGCAGTATTTT
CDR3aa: CASSPWLAADTQYF

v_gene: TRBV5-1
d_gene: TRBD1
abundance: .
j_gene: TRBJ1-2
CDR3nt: TGCGCCAGCAGCTTGGAGCCCTCCAGCAGGGGGCGTCGAGGCTACACCTTC
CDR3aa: CASSLEPSSRGRRGYTF

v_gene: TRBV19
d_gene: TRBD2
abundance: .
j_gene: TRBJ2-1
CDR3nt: TGTGCCAGTAGTGTAAGAGCGGGGGTTGAGCAGTTCTTC
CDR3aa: CASSVRAGVEQFF

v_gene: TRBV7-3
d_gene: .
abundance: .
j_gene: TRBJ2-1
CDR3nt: TGTGCCAGCAGCTTTCGTACAGGGTCTGTTTTCTACAATGAGCAGTTCTTC
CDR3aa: CASSFRTGSVFYNEQFF

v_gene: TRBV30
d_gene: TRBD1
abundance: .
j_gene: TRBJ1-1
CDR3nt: TGTGCCGCACACAGGGGGACCACTGAAGCTTTCTTT
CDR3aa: CAAHRGTTEAFF

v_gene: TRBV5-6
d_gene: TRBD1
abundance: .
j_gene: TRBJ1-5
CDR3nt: TGTGCCAGCAGCTTCCAACAGGGGGCAAAACAGCATTTT
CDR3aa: CASSFQQGAKQHF

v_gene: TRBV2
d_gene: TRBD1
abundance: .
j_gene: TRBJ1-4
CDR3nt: TGTGCCAGCACTCCGGGACAGGGGAATGAAAAACTGTTTTTT
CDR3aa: CASTPGQGNEKLFF

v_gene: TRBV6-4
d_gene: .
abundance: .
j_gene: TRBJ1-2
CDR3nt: TGTGCCAGCAGTGACTCTGGGGGCAACTATGGCTACACCTTC
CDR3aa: CASSDSGGNYGYTF

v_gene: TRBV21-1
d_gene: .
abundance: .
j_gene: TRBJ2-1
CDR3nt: TGTGCCAGCAGCCGCAGGACTAGGAAGGGCGATGAGCAGTTCTTC
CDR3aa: CASSRRTRKGDEQFF

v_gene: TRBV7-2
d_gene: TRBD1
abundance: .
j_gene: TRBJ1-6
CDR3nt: TGTGCCAGCAGACTCACAGGGGGCTCCTATAATTCACCCCTCCACTTT
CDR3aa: CASRLTGGSYNSPLHF

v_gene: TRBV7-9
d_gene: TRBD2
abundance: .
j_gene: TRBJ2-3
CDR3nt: TGTGCCAGCAGCTTTTCCCTAGCGGGGGGGCTCAGTACGCAGTATTTT
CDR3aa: CASSFSLAGGLSTQYF

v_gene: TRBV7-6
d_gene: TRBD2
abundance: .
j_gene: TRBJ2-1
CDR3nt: TGTGCCAGCAGCTTAGTTTCCGGGACTAGCGGGTACTTTCACAATGAGCAGTTCTTC
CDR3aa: CASSLVSGTSGYFHNEQFF

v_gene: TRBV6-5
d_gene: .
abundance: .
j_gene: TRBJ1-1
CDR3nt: TGTGCCAGCAGTTACTCGCTTCAAGGGGACACTGAAGCTTTCTTT
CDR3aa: CASSYSLQGDTEAFF

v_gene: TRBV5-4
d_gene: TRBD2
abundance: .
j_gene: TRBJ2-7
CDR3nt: TGTGCCAGCAGCTCTACCGGGACTACCTCCTACGAGCAGTACTTC
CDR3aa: CASSSTGTTSYEQYF

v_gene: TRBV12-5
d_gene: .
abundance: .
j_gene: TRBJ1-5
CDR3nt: TGTGCTAGTGGTTTGGTGGTCGGGGAATTTAATCAGCCCCAGCATTTT
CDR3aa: CASGLVVGEFNQPQHF

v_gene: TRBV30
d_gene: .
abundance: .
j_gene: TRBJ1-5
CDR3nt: TGTGCCTGGAGTGTATTAACCTTGGGGGGGCCCCAGCATTTT
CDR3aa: CAWSVLTLGGPQHF

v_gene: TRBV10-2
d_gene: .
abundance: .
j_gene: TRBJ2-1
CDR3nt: TGCGCCAGCAGTGGGCTAGCTCATGTCAGCTACAATGAGCAGTTCTTC
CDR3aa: CASSGLAHVSYNEQFF

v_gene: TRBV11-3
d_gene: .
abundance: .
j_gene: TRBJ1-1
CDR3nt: TGTGCCAGCAGCTTATTATTGAACACTGAAGCTTTCTTT
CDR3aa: CASSLLLNTEAFF

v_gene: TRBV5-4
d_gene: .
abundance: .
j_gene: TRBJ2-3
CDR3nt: TGTGCCAGCAGCTACCTGCATCCCTCAGGGGATACGCAGTATTTT
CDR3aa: CASSYLHPSGDTQYF

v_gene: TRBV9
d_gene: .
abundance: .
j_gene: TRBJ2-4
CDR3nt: TGTGCCAGCAGCGTTTGGGGGGGCGAGGACATTCAGTACTTC
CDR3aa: CASSVWGGEDIQYF

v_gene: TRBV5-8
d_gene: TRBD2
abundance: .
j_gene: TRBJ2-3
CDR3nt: TGTGCCAGCAGCTTGCCTAGGCTAGCGGCTACCACAGATACGCAGTATTTT
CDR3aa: CASSLPRLAATTDTQYF

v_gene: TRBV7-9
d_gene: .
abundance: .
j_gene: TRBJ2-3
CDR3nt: TGTGCCAGCAGCTCGATTGACTCCTTCGAGACAGATACGCAGTATTTT
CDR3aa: CASSSIDSFETDTQYF

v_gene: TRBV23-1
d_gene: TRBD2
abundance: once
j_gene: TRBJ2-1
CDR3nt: TGCGCCAGCAGTCAATCGTTAGGTTGGGCTAGCGGGAGTAAGGTCTCCTACAATGAGCAGTTCTTC
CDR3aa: CASSQSLGWASGSKVSYNEQFF

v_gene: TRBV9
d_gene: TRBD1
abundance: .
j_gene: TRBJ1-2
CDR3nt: TGTGCCAGCAGCCCCACAGGGGCGTCTGGCTACACCTTC
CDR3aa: CASSPTGASGYTF

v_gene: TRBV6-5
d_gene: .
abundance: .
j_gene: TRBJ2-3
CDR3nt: TGTGCCAGCAGTTACTCGATTGGGGAGTTGGATACGCAGTATTTT
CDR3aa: CASSYSIGELDTQYF

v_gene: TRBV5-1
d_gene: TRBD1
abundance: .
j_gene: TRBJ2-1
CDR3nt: TGCGCCAGCAGCTTGGGGACAGGGTATGTTCCTGAGCAGTTCTTC
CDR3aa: CASSLGTGYVPEQFF

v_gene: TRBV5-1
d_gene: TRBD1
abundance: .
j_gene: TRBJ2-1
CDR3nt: TGCGCCAGCAGTCCCCTGGGACAGGGAGACAATGAGCAGTTCTTC
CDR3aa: CASSPLGQGDNEQFF

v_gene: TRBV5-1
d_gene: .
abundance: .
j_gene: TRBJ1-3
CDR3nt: TGCGCCAGCAGCCCTGGAAAAGGAGGAGATCGCGGAAACACCATATATTTT
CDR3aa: CASSPGKGGDRGNTIYF

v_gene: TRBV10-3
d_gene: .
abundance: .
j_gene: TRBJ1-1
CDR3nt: TGTGCCATCAGTGTTGGGGAGGTCACTGAAGCTTTCTTT
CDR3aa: CAISVGEVTEAFF

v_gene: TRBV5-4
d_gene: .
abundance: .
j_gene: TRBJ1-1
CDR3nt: TGTGCCAGCAGCCTGACTGGAGCGGTGAACACTGAAGCTTTCTTT
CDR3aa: CASSLTGAVNTEAFF

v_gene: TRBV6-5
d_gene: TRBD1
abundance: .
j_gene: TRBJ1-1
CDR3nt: TGTGCCAGCAGTTCAACCTGGGACAGGGAGACTGAAGCTTTCTTT
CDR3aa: CASSSTWDRETEAFF

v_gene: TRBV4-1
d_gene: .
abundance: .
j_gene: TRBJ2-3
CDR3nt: TGCGCCAGCAGCGCGGACAGAAGCACAGATACGCAGTATTTT
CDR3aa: CASSADRSTDTQYF

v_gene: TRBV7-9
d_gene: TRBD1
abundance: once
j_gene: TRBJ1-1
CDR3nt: TGTGCCAGCACTGACAGGGCGAACACTGAAGCTTTCTTT
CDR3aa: CASTDRANTEAFF

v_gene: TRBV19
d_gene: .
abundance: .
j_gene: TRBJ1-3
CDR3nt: TGTGCCAGTAGTATAGCAAGGGACTCGGCCTCTGGAAACACCATATATTTT
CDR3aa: CASSIARDSASGNTIYF

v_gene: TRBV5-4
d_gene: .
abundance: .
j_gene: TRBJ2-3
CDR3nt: TGTGCCAGCAGCTTGGCTTTGACAGGAGTCTACACAGATACGCAGTATTTT
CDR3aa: CASSLALTGVYTDTQYF

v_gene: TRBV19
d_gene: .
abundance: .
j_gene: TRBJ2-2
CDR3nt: TGTGCCAGTAGTATAACTCTCCCAGGTTCCGGGGAGCTGTTTTTT
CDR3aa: CASSITLPGSGELFF

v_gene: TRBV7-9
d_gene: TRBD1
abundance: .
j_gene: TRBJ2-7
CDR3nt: TGTGCCATCGAACGCCGGGACAGGGAGTACTACGAGCAGTACTTC
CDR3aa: CAIERRDREYYEQYF